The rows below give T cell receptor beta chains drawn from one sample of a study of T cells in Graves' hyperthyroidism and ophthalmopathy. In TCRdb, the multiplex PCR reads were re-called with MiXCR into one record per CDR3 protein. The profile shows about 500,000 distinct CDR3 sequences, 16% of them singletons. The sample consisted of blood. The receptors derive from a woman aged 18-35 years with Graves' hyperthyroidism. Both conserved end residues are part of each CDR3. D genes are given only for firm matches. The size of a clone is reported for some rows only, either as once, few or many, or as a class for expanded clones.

DNA: TGTGCCAGCAGTCCCGGACTAGCGGGGCCCTACAATGAGCAGTTCTTC
CDR3: CASSPGLAGPYNEQFF
V: TRBV12-3/TRBV12-4
J: TRBJ2-1
size: many
D: TRBD2

DNA: TGTGCCAGCAGCCAAGCGGCGGGACAAGAGACCCAGTACTTC
CDR3: CASSQAAGQETQYF
V: TRBV3-1
J: TRBJ2-5
size: many
D: NA

DNA: TGCAGTGCTCGAACAGGGGACCAAACTAACACCCAGCATTTT
CDR3: CSARTGDQTNTQHF
V: TRBV20-1
J: TRBJ1-5
size: few
D: TRBD1

DNA: TGTGCCAGCAGCTTGCCGGGACCAAACTATGGCTACACCTTC
CDR3: CASSLPGPNYGYTF
V: TRBV13
J: TRBJ1-2
size: few
D: NA

DNA: TGTGCCACCAGCAGTGACAGGGGGGGCACAGATACGCAGTATTTT
CDR3: CATSSDRGGTDTQYF
V: TRBV15
J: TRBJ2-3
size: many
D: TRBD1

DNA: TGTGCCAGCAGTCTCGTCGGGACTAGCGGGAGACACGAGCAGTACTTC
CDR3: CASSLVGTSGRHEQYF
V: TRBV27
J: TRBJ2-7
size: many
D: TRBD2

DNA: TGCAGTGCTAGGGCTTCCGGAATGGGGGATACGCAGTATTTT
CDR3: CSARASGMGDTQYF
V: TRBV20-1
J: TRBJ2-3
size: many
D: NA

DNA: TGTGCCAGCAGCTTAGGGCAAGGGTCTATCGAAGCTTTCTTT
CDR3: CASSLGQGSIEAFF
V: TRBV7-6
J: TRBJ1-1
size: few
D: NA

DNA: TGTGCCAGCAGCTTATCCAGCGGGGGGCTCGAGCAGTACTTC
CDR3: CASSLSSGGLEQYF
V: TRBV7-8
J: TRBJ2-7
size: many
D: TRBD2

DNA: TGTGCCAGCAGGAGAGGGGGCGCCGACACTGAAGCTTTCTTT
CDR3: CASRRGGADTEAFF
V: TRBV6-1
J: TRBJ1-1
size: few
D: TRBD1

DNA: TGTGCCAGCAGTATCGGAGGGGTCCCGAGGCAGTTCTTC
CDR3: CASSIGGVPRQFF
V: TRBV12-3/TRBV12-4
J: TRBJ2-1
size: NA
D: NA

DNA: TGTGCCAGTAGCTTGAGGACTAGCGGGGCAGATACGCAGTATTTT
CDR3: CASSLRTSGADTQYF
V: TRBV5-8
J: TRBJ2-3
size: few
D: TRBD2

DNA: TGCAGTGCTCACCGGGACAGCACCTATGAGCAGTTCTTC
CDR3: CSAHRDSTYEQFF
V: TRBV20-1
J: TRBJ2-1
size: many
D: TRBD1

DNA: TGTGCCAGCAGCCAGTGGGGGCGAGCCTCGCAAGAGACCCAGTACTTC
CDR3: CASSQWGRASQETQYF
V: TRBV14
J: TRBJ2-5
size: many
D: NA

DNA: TGTGCCAGCAGCCAATTGGCAGGGTTAATTGGGAACACTGAAGCTTTCTTT
CDR3: CASSQLAGLIGNTEAFF
V: TRBV16
J: TRBJ1-1
size: many
D: NA

DNA: TGCGCCAGCAGCCCGGGACAGGGCCCACTCTCTGGGGCCAACGTCCTGACTTTC
CDR3: CASSPGQGPLSGANVLTF
V: TRBV3-1
J: TRBJ2-6
size: NA
D: TRBD1

DNA: TGTGCCAGCAGTCCCTTGGGGACCGTAGGAAACACCATATATTTT
CDR3: CASSPLGTVGNTIYF
V: TRBV12-3/TRBV12-4
J: TRBJ1-3
size: NA
D: NA

DNA: TGTGCCAGCAGTCCCGATGGTGGGACCGCGCACCGAGAGCAGTACTTC
CDR3: CASSPDGGTAHREQYF
V: TRBV13
J: TRBJ2-7
size: many
D: NA

DNA: TGTGCCAGCAGTTCACAGCGGGGGGTGACCTACGAGCAGTACTTC
CDR3: CASSSQRGVTYEQYF
V: TRBV6-5
J: TRBJ2-7
size: NA
D: TRBD2

DNA: TGTGCCAGCACTCTAGCGGGGCGGGGGAATGAGCAGTTCTTC
CDR3: CASTLAGRGNEQFF
V: TRBV2
J: TRBJ2-1
size: NA
D: TRBD2

DNA: TGCGCCAGCAGCTTGATCGGGAAGGACACTGAAGCTTTCTTT
CDR3: CASSLIGKDTEAFF
V: TRBV5-1
J: TRBJ1-1
size: many
D: NA

DNA: TGCGCCAGCAGTGAGTTCCCCCCGGAGGGGAACAATCAGCCCCAGCATTTT
CDR3: CASSEFPPEGNNQPQHF
V: TRBV10-2
J: TRBJ1-5
size: many
D: NA

DNA: TGTGCCAGCAGCTCTAAACCGAGCGGGGAGCTGTTTTTT
CDR3: CASSSKPSGELFF
V: TRBV7-3
J: TRBJ2-2
size: many
D: NA

DNA: TGTGCCAGCAGTCCATTGGGTCTGATCCAGGGGGCTAACTATGGCTACACCTTC
CDR3: CASSPLGLIQGANYGYTF
V: TRBV27
J: TRBJ1-2
size: NA
D: TRBD1

DNA: TGTGCCAGCAGTTTACTGGTAGGGATGAAGACCCAGTACTTC
CDR3: CASSLLVGMKTQYF
V: TRBV27
J: TRBJ2-5
size: few
D: NA

DNA: TGCGCCAGCAGCTCCCCGTCCCCCAAGGGAGACACTGAAGCTTTCTTT
CDR3: CASSSPSPKGDTEAFF
V: TRBV5-1
J: TRBJ1-1
size: many
D: NA

DNA: TGTGCCAGCAGCTTAGTTGAGGGAGAGACCCAGTACTTC
CDR3: CASSLVEGETQYF
V: TRBV5-1
J: TRBJ2-5
size: many
D: NA

DNA: TGTGCCAGCAGCCAAGATCATCGCGGAGAGAGCTCCTACGAGCAGTACTTC
CDR3: CASSQDHRGESSYEQYF
V: TRBV3-1
J: TRBJ2-7
size: many
D: NA

DNA: TGTGCCAGCAGTGAACAGCTACAAGAGACCCAGTACTTC
CDR3: CASSEQLQETQYF
V: TRBV2
J: TRBJ2-5
size: few
D: NA

DNA: TGTGCCACCAGTGGGGACAGCGGGCAAATCTCCTACAATGAGCAGTTCTTC
CDR3: CATSGDSGQISYNEQFF
V: TRBV24-1
J: TRBJ2-1
size: few
D: NA

DNA: TGTGCTAGTGGTAAGGGGACAGGGAAGAACATGAACACTGAAGCTTTCTTT
CDR3: CASGKGTGKNMNTEAFF
V: TRBV12-5
J: TRBJ1-1
size: NA
D: TRBD1